This T cell receptor (beta chain) was sequenced for a study of beta chain features in type 1 diabetes. Germline CDR1 is LNHNV and CDR2 is YYDKDF (reference sequence). The CDR3 contains 13 residues. With 0 bases removed from V and 4 bases from J, the gap between germline ends came to 6 bases. Whole-study findings and limits: Compared to healthy donors, patients appeared to have naive, central memory and Treg TCRB repertoires that were more alike. Type 1 diabetes patients had fewer VDJ junction insertions and more deletions.

Expressed TCRB transcripts got sequenced, as all isolated RNA was reverse transcribed. Each sample of naive, central memory or regulatory T cells had, on average, about 3.6 million reads. Profiled with immunoSEQ multiplex PCR; TCRdb holds only in-frame clones, not every one. The sample includes 310,000 or so clones, roughly 8% seen only once; the top ten take approximately 0.47%. Remarks on this clone: Antigen unknown.

The sample was central memory CD4+ T cells from blood. This receptor was taken from a woman aged 18 to 35 in good health. The V and J genes are TRBV15 and TRBJ1-2, with D perhaps matching TRBD1 (5 bases). In nucleotides, the CDR3 is TGTGCCACCAGCAGAGATACAGGCTATGGCTACACCTTC. The encoded protein is CATSRDTGYGYTF.